This T cell receptor (beta chain) was observed in a study of OX40 agonist ivuxolimab in advanced cancers. About the study: Partial responses were observed in three patients, of whom one had hepatocellular carcinoma and two had cutaneous melanoma. Findings of the study overall: Both CD4+ and CD8+ T cell populations in blood had undergone clonal expansion by week 6 at 0.1 to 3.0 mg/kg. Expanded clones belonging to CD8+ T cells outnumbered, on average, those of CD4+.

TCRdb keeps only in-frame clones here, not all; method: immunoSEQ multiplex PCR. The data show 55,000 to 70,000 clones, 70% to 90% seen once. Autoimmune disease history or systemic immunosuppression disqualified patients. Turning to this clone: As yet, its antigen is unknown.

V was shortened by 2 bases and J by 8 bases, with 13 bases between the two germline ends. This CDR3 is 13 amino acids long. Germline assignment: CDR1 GTSNPN and CDR2 SVGIG (reference sequence). Specimen: CD4+ or CD8+ T cells sorted from blood, collected in a trial of the OX40 agonist ivuxolimab. This chain uses TRBV30 with TRBJ1-3; the D is unclear. The TCR was taken from an adult with an advanced solid tumor such as melanoma, head and neck, liver or kidney cancer. In nucleotides, the CDR3 is TGTGCCTGGAGTCCTGGGGTGGCGTACACCATATATTTT. Translating gives CAWSPGVAYTIYF.